A single sample gave rise to the 23 T cell receptor beta chains below, sequenced in a study of beta chain features in type 1 diabetes. Findings and limits, study-wide: Patients with Type 1 diabetes showed moderately but significantly shorter TCRB CDR3s in all four CD4+ subsets.

No antigen has been identified for these receptors. Expressed TCRB transcripts got sequenced, as all isolated RNA was reverse transcribed. Clones were read by immunoSEQ multiplex PCR, and TCRdb kept only the in-frame ones, dropping some. The sample includes 250,000 to 350,000 clones, 14% of them seen just once. Material: naive CD4+ T cells from blood. The receptors come from a man aged 25-40 years with type 1 diabetes.

The J gene is TRBJ1-2, the V gene TRBV14; a weak D match, TRBD1 (5 bases). With 4 bases removed from V and 4 bases from J, the gap between germline ends came to 19 bases. The CDR3 sequence is 16 residues long. Germline values: CDR1 SGHDN, CDR2 FVKESK. For the CDR3, the DNA is TGTGCCAGCAGCCCCCTCGCGGGCGGCGGGGGCTATGGCTACACCTTC. This encodes CASSPLAGGGGYGYTF.

V is TRBV5-4 and J is TRBJ2-7, with 11 bases identical to TRBD2. This CDR3 has 14 amino acids. Looked up from germline, CDR1 is SGHNT and CDR2 is YYREEE (reference sequence). J lost 7 bases, V lost 4 bases, and 7 bases had no gene match. Here the CDR3 DNA reads TGTGCCAGCAGCAAACTAGCGGGAGAGGAGGAGCAGTACTTC. Translated: CASSKLAGEEEQYF.

This clone was detected only a few times. The chain uses TRBV30 and TRBJ1-2, with 10 bases fitting TRBD1. Germline lookup yields CDR1 GTSNPN and CDR2 SVGIG (reference sequence). This CDR3 has 14 amino acids. V lost 2 bases to trimming and J lost 8 bases; unmatched junction nucleotides: 8. DNA for the CDR3: TGTGCCTGGAGTAGAGCCGGGACAGGGGTCGGCTACACCTTC. It specifies CAWSRAGTGVGYTF.

This clone came up a few times. The V gene is TRBV13, the J gene TRBJ1-1; D is unresolved. Germline CDR1 reads PRHDT; CDR2 reads FYEKMQ (reference sequence). The CDR3 has 14 residues. Trimming removed 3 bases at V and 0 bases at J, with 8 bases between. The CDR3 DNA follows: TGTGCCAGCAGCTTTCACAGAGTGAACACTGAAGCTTTCTTT. Protein: CASSFHRVNTEAFF. The full variable domain, rest sourced from reference TRBV13 and TRBJ1-1, is AAGVIQSPRHLIKEKRETATLKCYPIPRHDTVYWYQQGPGQDPQFLISFYEKMQSDKGSIPDRFSAQQFSDYHSELNMSSLELGDSALYFCASSFHRVNTEAFFGQGTRLTVV.

The table lists this clone with a few counts. This chain joins TRBV7-2 and TRBJ2-1, with D uncertain. The CDR3 consists of 12 residues. V gave up 5 bases and J gave up 8 bases, with 10 bases separating them. In germline, CDR1 is SGHTA, CDR2 FQGNSA. CDR3 sequence: CASSRRSDEQFF. The CDR3 coding sequence is TGTGCCAGCAGCCGTAGGAGCGATGAGCAGTTCTTC. Variable domain in full (rest from reference TRBV7-2 and TRBJ2-1): GAGVSQSPSNKVTEKGKDVELRCDPISGHTALYWYRQSLGQGLEFLIYFQGNSAPDKSGLPSDRFSAERTGGSVSTLTIQRTQQEDSAVYLCASSRRSDEQFFGPGTRLTVL.

This clone was seen a handful of times. J is TRBJ1-4 and V is TRBV30, with D perhaps matching TRBD1 (6 bases). Germline CDR1 reads GTSNPN; CDR2 reads SVGIG (reference sequence). Trimming took off 8 bases at V and 7 bases at J, with 14 bases between the two ends. The CDR3 is 12 residues long. CDR3 nucleotide sequence: TGTGCCAGAGGGGGTCGGGGTGAAAAACTGTTTTTT. Translation: CARGGRGEKLFF.

The chain couples TRBV7-2 to TRBJ1-2; no definite D call. This CDR3 is 15 amino acids long. Germline loops: CDR1 SGHTA, CDR2 FQGNSA. V lost 0 bases and J 0 bases, leaving 8 bases between the germline ends. CDR3: CASSLASVANYGYTF. CDR3 DNA: TGTGCCAGCAGCTTAGCGAGCGTAGCTAACTATGGCTACACCTTC.

The chain has TRBV19 and TRBJ1-1, with a weak D call TRBD1 (5 bases). CDR1 and CDR2 from the germline V gene are LNHDA and SQIVND (reference sequence). CDR3 length: 14 residues. V was pared by 4 bases and J by 4 bases, with 13 bases between. CDR3 nucleotide sequence: TGTGCCAGTAGTAAACAGGACACAGGCACTGAAGCTTTCTTT. It codes for CASSKQDTGTEAFF.

A few counts support this clone. The gene calls are TRBV9 and TRBJ2-2; 9 positions match TRBD1. With V trimmed by 5 bases and J by 3 bases, 8 bases remained unmatched. The CDR3 extends over 16 amino acids. Germline assignment: CDR1 SGDLS and CDR2 YYNGEE. The CDR3 loop reads CASRRGQGAHTGELFF. The CDR3, as DNA: TGTGCCAGCAGGAGGGGACAGGGAGCGCACACCGGGGAGCTGTTTTTT.

The rearrangement links TRBV28 to TRBJ1-1; 11 bases match TRBD1. The CDR3 loop spans 13 amino acids. Trimming took 3 bases from V and 8 from J; bases not matched to a gene: 2. Germline-derived CDR1 and CDR2 are MDHEN and SYDVKM. The CDR3, as DNA: TGTGCCAGCAGTTTGGGACAGGGGGTGGAAGCTTTCTTT. This gives the protein CASSLGQGVEAFF.

A few counts support this clone. The V and J genes are TRBV28 and TRBJ2-1; weak D call: TRBD2 (5 bases). Germline V lookup: CDR1 MDHEN, CDR2 SYDVKM. V was shortened by 5 bases and J by 6 bases, with 14 bases between the two germline ends. CDR3 length: 14 amino acids. The CDR3, as DNA: TGTGCCAGCAGTCCTCCCGGTGGGAGCAATGAGCAGTTCTTC. Its translation is CASSPPGGSNEQFF.

This sequence joins TRBV28 and TRBJ2-1; maybe TRBD2 (6 bases). Germline CDR1 and CDR2: MDHEN and SYDVKM. V was clipped by 3 bases and J by 1 base, with 16 bases between them. CDR3 size: 17 residues. CDR3 protein: CASSFPLAAASYNEQFF. For the CDR3, the DNA is TGTGCCAGCAGTTTCCCCTTAGCGGCCGCGTCCTACAATGAGCAGTTCTTC.

This clone was detected only a few times. The chain combines TRBV10-3 with TRBJ2-5; 8 nucleotides match TRBD1. This CDR3 has 14 residues. After removal of 4 bases from V and 4 bases from J, the junction contained 5 bases not matched to a gene. Per the germline V gene, CDR1 is ENHRY and CDR2 is SYGVKD. The CDR3 nucleotides are TGTGCCATCAGTGTCGGACAGGGTGGAGAGACCCAGTACTTC. This gives the protein CAISVGQGGETQYF.

Notes on this clone: Other DNA sequences in the same sample also yield this CDR3. The V call is TRBV13, the J call TRBJ2-5; possibly TRBD1 for D (6 bases). The CDR3 totals 13 residues. Looked up from germline, CDR1 is PRHDT and CDR2 is FYEKMQ (reference sequence). Deletions cut 3 bases from V and 2 bases from J, with 7 bases between. CDR3 protein: CASSFGQQETQYF. CDR3 sequence (DNA): TGTGCCAGCAGCTTCGGACAGCAAGAGACCCAGTACTTC. The whole variable domain, filled in from reference TRBV13 and TRBJ2-5, reads AAGVIQSPRHLIKEKRETATLKCYPIPRHDTVYWYQQGPGQDPQFLISFYEKMQSDKGSIPDRFSAQQFSDYHSELNMSSLELGDSALYFCASSFGQQETQYFGPGTRLLVL.

The chain is built from TRBV15 and TRBJ2-5; D possibly corresponds to TRBD2 (6 bases). CDR1 is LNHNV and CDR2 is YYDKDF in the germline V gene (reference sequence). Trimming shortened V by 5 bases and J by 5 bases, and 21 bases separated the two germline ends. The CDR3 sequence is 16 residues long. The CDR3 is CATSWAGPWRGETQYF. CDR3 nucleotide sequence: TGTGCCACCAGCTGGGCCGGCCCGTGGAGGGGCGAGACCCAGTACTTC.

This clone was detected a few times. The chain is built from TRBV7-3 and TRBJ2-3; TRBD2 might be the D (6 bases). The V end lost 5 bases, the J end lost 0 bases, and 12 bases lay between the germline ends. Looked up from germline, CDR1 is SGHTA and CDR2 is FQGTGA. This CDR3 comprises 15 residues. The CDR3 DNA reads TGTGCCAGCAGCCCCAACAGCGGGAGCACAGATACGCAGTATTTT. This sequence encodes CASSPNSGSTDTQYF. The whole variable domain, filled in from reference TRBV7-3 and TRBJ2-3, reads GAGVSQTPSNKVTEKGKYVELRCDPISGHTALYWYRQSLGQGPEFLIYFQGTGAADDSGLPNDRFFAVRPEGSVSTLKIQRTERGDSAVYLCASSPNSGSTDTQYFGPGTRLTVL.

The chain joins TRBV30 to TRBJ1-1; D gene uncertain. Trimming removed 3 bases at V and 0 bases at J, with 11 bases between. Per germline, CDR1 GTSNPN and CDR2 SVGIG (reference sequence). CDR3 size: 14 residues. The CDR3 region is CAWSADGVNTEAFF. The CDR3 region has the DNA TGTGCCTGGAGCGCTGACGGAGTGAACACTGAAGCTTTCTTT.

The chain is built from TRBV5-1 and TRBJ2-5; TRBD2 might be the D (6 bases). Trimming pared 0 bases from V and 2 bases from J, leaving 11 bases between. This CDR3 has 15 residues. Germline CDR1 and CDR2: SGHRS and YFSETQ. The CDR3: CASSLAPAGQETQYF. The CDR3 nucleotides read TGCGCCAGCAGCTTGGCCCCGGCGGGACAAGAGACCCAGTACTTC.

The chain joins TRBV5-6 to TRBJ2-5; 10 nucleotides align to TRBD1. The CDR3 consists of 15 residues. Trimming removed 0 bases from V and 5 bases from J; junction bases left unmatched: 4. The germline V gene has CDR1 SGHDT and CDR2 YYEEEE. CDR3 region: CASSLGQGAGETQYF. The CDR3, as DNA: TGTGCCAGCAGCTTGGGACAGGGGGCTGGGGAGACCCAGTACTTC.

The rearrangement uses TRBV4-2 and TRBJ1-2; 10 nucleotides line up with TRBD1. The CDR3 loop spans 15 amino acids. V shed 4 bases, J shed 6 bases, and the junction held 8 bases outside the gene matches. Germline CDR1 LGHNA, CDR2 YNFKEQ. The CDR3 spells CASSLPTGGYDGYTF. The CDR3 DNA sequence: TGTGCCAGCAGCCTCCCGACAGGGGGCTACGATGGCTACACCTTC.

This clone was recorded a few times. CDR3 protein: CASSFLAGVKTQYF. The DNA for the CDR3 is TGTGCCAGCAGTTTCCTAGCGGGGGTGAAGACCCAGTACTTC. The J gene is TRBJ2-5, the V gene TRBV28; 10 positions agree with TRBD2. The CDR3 runs to 14 residues. Germline CDR1 and CDR2: MDHEN and SYDVKM. V gave up 3 bases and J gave up 6 bases; unmatched junction bases: 4.

This clone was observed a handful of times. The J gene is TRBJ2-7, the V gene TRBV5-1; maybe TRBD1 (6 bases). The CDR3 runs to 16 residues. Trimming shortened V by 3 bases and J by 2 bases, and 18 bases separated the two germline ends. Per germline, CDR1 SGHRS and CDR2 YFSETQ. CDR3 amino acids: CASSSNIQGGAYEQYF. The CDR3 region has the DNA TGCGCCAGCAGCTCGAACATACAGGGCGGAGCCTACGAGCAGTACTTC.

This clone has a handful of counts. This chain connects TRBV6-1 to TRBJ1-3; no firm D call. The CDR3 loop spans 12 amino acids. Trimming shortened V by 8 bases and J by 0 bases, and 5 bases separated the two germline ends. Germline V gene data show CDR1 as MNHNS and CDR2 as SASEGT. DNA for the CDR3: TGTGCCAGCTCAATCTCTGGAAACACCATATATTTT. It encodes CASSISGNTIYF.